This entry describes one T cell receptor beta chain. The antigen it binds to is not known. Base qualities are not provided; no much larger clone lies one nucleotide away. Each collaborating institution followed its own protocols to collect whole blood in K2EDTA tubes. For TCRbeta analysis, collaborator samples were shipped as frozen whole blood, as isolated PBMCs, or as DNA extracted from either sample type. The immunoSEQ Assay, a bias-controlled multiplex PCR, was used to amplify TCRbeta CDR3 regions from genomic DNA. Per the original workflow: The number of nucleated cells in each sample was estimated from the amplification of reference gene primers within the assay. Sequence reads were collapsed and filtered to measure the absolute abundance of every unique TCRbeta CDR3 rearrangement. Productive Simpson clonality was computed per sample as the square root of Simpson's diversity index over productive rearrangements. Drawn from immuneACCESS, this table holds only the in-frame rearrangements with V and J called that TCRdb kept. Clones are partly lost; checked studies trace under half to an unresolved V gene and leave the rest unexplained. V and J calls and clone size are given by that table; D and trimming were obtained from the DNA. A total of 140,000 to 150,000 clones appear in this sample, about 87% of them only once. Of the sample, about 40% falls within the top ten clones.

This sample was taken from a study of blood T cell repertoires in COVID-19 (dated by TCRdb to 2020 to 2021). For the wider study: The collaborator samples originated in the United States, Italy and Spain and spanned the acute and convalescent phases of COVID-19. The prospective study material was composed of cDNA or gDNA derived from T cells, B-cell-depleted T cells, or PBMCs. Subjects who had been exposed to COVID-19, were actively infected with it, or had recovered from it provided the deeply sampled blood TCRbeta repertoires that made up the dataset. A freely available public database, intended as a resource for researchers studying the immune response to SARS-CoV-2, is where the repertoires were released. The samples were drawn from two sources: the first 160 participants of the ongoing ImmuneRACE study, and 1,200 or so subjects contributed by 6 global collaborators. The sample metadata nearly always contained a de-identified subject ID, COVID-19 status, age in years and sex. Where available, HLA class I and class II types were obtained from metadata supplied by the sample provider rather than from assay-based typing.

In the germline V gene, CDR1 corresponds to KGHSH and CDR2 to LQKENI. The CDR3 covers 17 residues, taking in both the cysteine and the phenylalanine. Just the 51-base CDR3 DNA is kept, in frame starting at base 1. Relative to germline, V is 0 bases shorter and J is 2 bases shorter, with 13 bases between their ends. General study outcomes and caveats: The quantity of clinical and demographic metadata differed by source and by participant and was supplied without curation.

The sequence links TRBV18 to TRBJ2-2; TRBD2 is a weak D gene call, 5 bases matching. The material sequenced was peripheral blood. The clonotype comes from a human donor in a cohort sampled during active COVID-19. The CDR3 region reads CASSPPVGSSNTGELFF. The DNA sequence follows: TGTGCCAGCTCACCACCCGTGGGGAGCTCCAACACCGGGGAGCTGTTTTTT.